This entry describes one T cell receptor beta chain. This entry comes from a study of OX40 agonist ivuxolimab in advanced cancers. Turning to the study itself: Patients received ivuxolimab, an intravenous treatment, every 2 weeks at 0.01 to 10 mg/kg. Partial responses were recorded for three patients, including one with hepatocellular carcinoma and two with cutaneous melanoma.

The method was immunoSEQ multiplex PCR; TCRdb's version includes in-frame clones alone and lacks a portion of them. The sample lists about 54,000 clones; approximately 84% were seen once. The CDR3 loop spans 15 amino acids. Germline assignment: CDR1 SGHRS and CDR2 YFSETQ. The V and J ends lost 4 bases and 7 bases respectively, with 20 bases between them. The chain couples TRBV5-1 to TRBJ2-5; unclear D gene. This clonotype was obtained from an adult with an advanced solid tumor such as melanoma, head and neck, liver or kidney cancer. The sequences come from CD4+ or CD8+ T cells sorted from blood, collected in a trial of the OX40 agonist ivuxolimab. The CDR3 loop is CASSERAVALGTQYF. The CDR3 nucleotides are TGCGCCAGCAGCGAACGGGCGGTCGCCCTGGGGACCCAGTACTTC.